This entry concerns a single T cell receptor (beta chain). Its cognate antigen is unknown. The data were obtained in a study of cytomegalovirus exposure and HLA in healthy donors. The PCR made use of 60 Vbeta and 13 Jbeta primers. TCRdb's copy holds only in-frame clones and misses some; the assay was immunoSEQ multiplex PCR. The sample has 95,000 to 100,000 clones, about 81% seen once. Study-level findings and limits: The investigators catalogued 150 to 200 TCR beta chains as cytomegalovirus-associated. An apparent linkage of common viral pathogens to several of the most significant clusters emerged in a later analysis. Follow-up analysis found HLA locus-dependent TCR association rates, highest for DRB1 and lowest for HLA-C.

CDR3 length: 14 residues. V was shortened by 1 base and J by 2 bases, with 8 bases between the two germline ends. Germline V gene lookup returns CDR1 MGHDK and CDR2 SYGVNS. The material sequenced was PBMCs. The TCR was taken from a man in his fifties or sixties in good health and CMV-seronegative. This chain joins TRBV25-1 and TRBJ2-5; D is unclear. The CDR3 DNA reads TGTGCCAGCAGTGAATTTTCTCTTCAAGAGACCCAGTACTTC. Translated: CASSEFSLQETQYF.